This T cell receptor (beta chain) was recovered during a study of blood T cell repertoires in COVID-19. About the research overall: Samples representing acute and convalescent COVID-19 were sourced from the United States, Italy and Spain.

The CDR3 is 14 amino acids. The V gene's germline CDR1 is MNHEY and CDR2 SVGAGI. Trimming at V came to 6 bases and at J to 8 bases, leaving 8 bases not matched to a gene. The Seattle site enrolled patients during active infection and followed them longitudinally. Authors' data handling: Reference gene primer amplification in the assay estimated nucleated cell counts. Sequencing used immunoSEQ multiplex PCR; TCRdb keeps in-frame clones, though not all of them. Clone size and the V and J calls come from that table; the DNA yielded D and trimming. The sample records approximately 200,000 clones, around 94% being singletons.

The receptor comes from a man between 25 and 39 years old with COVID-19, enrolled during active disease. The source material was peripheral blood. The rearrangement joins TRBV6-5 to TRBJ1-2, with TRBD1 identical over 11 bases. DNA of the CDR3: TGTGCCAGCAGAGGGACAGGGGGATTAGAAGGCTACACCTTC. Translation: CASRGTGGLEGYTF.